There are a few counts of the clone carrying this TCR beta chain. The antigen remains undetermined. MiXCR, applied by TCRdb to the 5' RACE reads, yields one record per CDR3 protein. The repertoire holds 550,000 to 700,000 distinct CDR3 sequences, with about 20% as singletons. The data derive from a study of identical twins. The study's findings and limits: Excess low generation probability was seen in twin-shared out-of-frame alpha sequences.

V was pared by 4 bases and J by 7 bases, with 17 bases between. Germline V gives CDR1 SGHRS, CDR2 YFSETQ. This CDR3 is 14 amino acids long. This same sample was also taken into another study, of T cells expressing NK-cell markers. That study adds: The TCR beta repertoires were obtained from sorted CD3+CD56+NKG2C+, CD3+CD56+NKG2C- and CD3+CD56-NKG2C+ T cells. There were seven HCMV-seropositive donors and one seronegative donor among the eight sequenced.

Material: PBMCs. The receptor was derived from a woman under 30 in good health. This chain joins TRBV5-1 and TRBJ1-2; D might be TRBD1 (5 bases). Here the CDR3 reads CASSGTDRLAGYTF. CDR3 coding DNA: TGCGCCAGCAGCGGAACCGACAGACTGGCTGGCTACACCTTC. Looking up the rest from reference TRBV5-1 and TRBJ1-2 gives the full variable domain: KAGVTQTPRYLIKTRGQQVTLSCSPISGHRSVSWYQQTPGQGLQFLFEYFSETQRNKGNFPGRFSGRQFSNSRSEMNVSTLELGDSALYLCASSGTDRLAGYTFGSGTRLTVV.